The entry below describes one T cell receptor (beta chain). Its antigen remains unidentified. The sample carries other DNA sequences with the same CDR3. The sample belongs to a study of cytomegalovirus exposure and HLA in healthy donors. In the study overall: About 200 million T cells yielded 110 million or so unique TCR beta sequences in earlier analysis.

Trimming took 0 bases from V and 2 from J; bases not matched to a gene: 2. This CDR3 is 14 amino acids long. CDR1 and CDR2 from the germline V gene are GTSNPN and SVGIG (reference sequence). Study-level findings and limits: Listed as cytomegalovirus-associated were about 160 TCR beta chains. Rare TCR sequences predominated, though certain public TCRs were found in many donors. Segments of the TCR beta V type were, in most cases, productive about 90% or about 30% of the time in an earlier analysis.

The PCR had 60 Vbeta and 13 Jbeta primers. The repertoire was sequenced with immunoSEQ multiplex PCR; TCRdb's copy has only in-frame clones and lacks some. The table records about 99,000 clones, more than 75% of them present only once. The J gene is TRBJ2-7, the V gene TRBV30, with TRBD1 matching over 9 bases. The receptor comes from a woman aged 18-29 years in good health and CMV-seropositive. The sample taken for sequencing was PBMCs. CDR3 region: CAWSVGTGTYEQYF. CDR3 sequence (DNA): TGTGCCTGGAGTGTAGGGACAGGGACCTACGAGCAGTACTTC.